This T cell receptor beta chain was sequenced during a study of T cells after yellow fever vaccination. General study points: CD4 and CD8 compartments shared a small share of clonotypes.

Points on this clonotype: The target antigen is unknown.

From the 5' RACE reads, TCRdb called clonotypes with MiXCR, one entry per CDR3 protein. The sample records 620,000 or so distinct CDR3 sequences, approximately 16% being singletons. The source was PBMCs, collected around 5 days after the first yellow fever vaccination. The sequence derives from a man younger than 30 who received the YFV17D yellow fever vaccine.

CDR3 nucleotides: TGCAGTGCTACCGGACTAGCGGGGGGTCTTGGGCAGTTCTTC. Its translation: CSATGLAGGLGQFF. J is TRBJ2-1 and V is TRBV20-1; 14 bases align to TRBD2. Germline V gene data show CDR1 as DFQATT and CDR2 as SNEGSKA (reference sequence). This CDR3 comprises 14 residues. The junction had 8 bases not matched to a gene; V was cut back by 4 bases and J by 12 bases.